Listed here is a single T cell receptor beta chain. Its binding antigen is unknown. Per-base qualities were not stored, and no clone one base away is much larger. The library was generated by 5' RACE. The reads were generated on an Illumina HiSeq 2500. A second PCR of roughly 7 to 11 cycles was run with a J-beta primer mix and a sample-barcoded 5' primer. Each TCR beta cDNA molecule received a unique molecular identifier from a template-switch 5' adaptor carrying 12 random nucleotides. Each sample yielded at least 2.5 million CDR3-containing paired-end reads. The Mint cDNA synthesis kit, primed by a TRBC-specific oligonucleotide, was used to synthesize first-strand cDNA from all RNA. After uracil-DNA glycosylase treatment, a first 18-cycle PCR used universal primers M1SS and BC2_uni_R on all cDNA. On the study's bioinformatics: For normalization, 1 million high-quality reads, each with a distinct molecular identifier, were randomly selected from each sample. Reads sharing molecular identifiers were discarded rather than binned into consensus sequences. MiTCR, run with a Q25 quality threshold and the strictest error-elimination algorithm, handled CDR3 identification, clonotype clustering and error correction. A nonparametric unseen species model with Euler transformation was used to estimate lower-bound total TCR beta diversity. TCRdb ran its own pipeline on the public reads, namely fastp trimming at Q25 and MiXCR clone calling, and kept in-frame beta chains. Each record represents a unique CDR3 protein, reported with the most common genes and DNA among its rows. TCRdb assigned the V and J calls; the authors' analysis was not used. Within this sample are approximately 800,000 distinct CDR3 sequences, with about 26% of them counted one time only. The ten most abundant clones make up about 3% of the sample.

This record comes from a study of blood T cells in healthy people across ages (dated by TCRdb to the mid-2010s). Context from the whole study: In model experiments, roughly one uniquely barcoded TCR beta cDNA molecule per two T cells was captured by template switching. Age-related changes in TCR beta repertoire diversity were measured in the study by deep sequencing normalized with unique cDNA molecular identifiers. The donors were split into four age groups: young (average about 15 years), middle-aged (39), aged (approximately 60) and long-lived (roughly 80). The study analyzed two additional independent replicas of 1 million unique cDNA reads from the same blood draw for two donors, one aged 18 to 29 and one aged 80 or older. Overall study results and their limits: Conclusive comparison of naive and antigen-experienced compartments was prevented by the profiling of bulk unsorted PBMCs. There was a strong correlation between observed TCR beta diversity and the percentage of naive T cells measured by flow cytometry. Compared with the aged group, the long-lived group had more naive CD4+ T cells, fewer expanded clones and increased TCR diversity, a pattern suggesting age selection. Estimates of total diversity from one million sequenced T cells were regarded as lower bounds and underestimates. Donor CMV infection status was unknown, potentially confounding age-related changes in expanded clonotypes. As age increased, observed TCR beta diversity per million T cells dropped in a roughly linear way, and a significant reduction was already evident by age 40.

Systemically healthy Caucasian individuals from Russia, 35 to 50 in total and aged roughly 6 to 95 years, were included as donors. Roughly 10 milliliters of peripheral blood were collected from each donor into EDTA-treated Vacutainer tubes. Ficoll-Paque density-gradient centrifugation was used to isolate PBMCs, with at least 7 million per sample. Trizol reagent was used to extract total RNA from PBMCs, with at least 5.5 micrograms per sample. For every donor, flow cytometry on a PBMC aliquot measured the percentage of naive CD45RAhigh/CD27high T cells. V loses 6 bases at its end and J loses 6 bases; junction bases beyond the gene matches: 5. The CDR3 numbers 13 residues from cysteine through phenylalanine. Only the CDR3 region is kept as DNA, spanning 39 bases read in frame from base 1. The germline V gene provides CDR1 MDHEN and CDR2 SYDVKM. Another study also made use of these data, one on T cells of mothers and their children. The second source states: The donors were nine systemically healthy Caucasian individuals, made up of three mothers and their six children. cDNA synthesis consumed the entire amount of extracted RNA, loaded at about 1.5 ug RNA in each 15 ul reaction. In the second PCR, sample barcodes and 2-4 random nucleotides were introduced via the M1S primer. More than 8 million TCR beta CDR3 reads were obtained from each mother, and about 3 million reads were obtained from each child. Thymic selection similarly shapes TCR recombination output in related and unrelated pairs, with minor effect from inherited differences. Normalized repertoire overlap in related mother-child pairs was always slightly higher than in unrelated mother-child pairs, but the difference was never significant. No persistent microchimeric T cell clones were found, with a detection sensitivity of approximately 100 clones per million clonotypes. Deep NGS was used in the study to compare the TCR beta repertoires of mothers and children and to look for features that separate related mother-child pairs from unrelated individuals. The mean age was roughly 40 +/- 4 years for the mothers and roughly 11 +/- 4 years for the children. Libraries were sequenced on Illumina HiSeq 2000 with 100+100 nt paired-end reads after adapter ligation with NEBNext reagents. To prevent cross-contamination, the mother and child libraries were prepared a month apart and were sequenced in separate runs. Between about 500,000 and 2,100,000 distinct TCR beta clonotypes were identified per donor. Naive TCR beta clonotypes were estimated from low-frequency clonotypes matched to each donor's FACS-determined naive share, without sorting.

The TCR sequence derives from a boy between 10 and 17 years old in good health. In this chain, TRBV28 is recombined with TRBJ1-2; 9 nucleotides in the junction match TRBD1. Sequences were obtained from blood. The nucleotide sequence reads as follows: TGTGCCAGCAGAAGGACAGGGGCCGATGGCTACACCTTC. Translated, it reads CASRRTGADGYTF.